What follows are 7 T cell receptor beta chains derived from one specimen sequenced in a study of cytomegalovirus exposure and HLA in healthy donors. Both 60 Vbeta primers and 13 Jbeta primers went into the PCR. The repertoire was sequenced with immunoSEQ multiplex PCR; TCRdb's copy has only in-frame clones and lacks some. The sample carries some 190,000 clones, around 78% recorded once. The sample comprised PBMCs. These TCRs come from a woman under 40 in good health and CMV-seropositive.

V is TRBV27 and J is TRBJ2-1, with a possible D match to TRBD2 (5 bases). V was clipped by 7 bases and J by 2 bases, with 15 bases between them. This CDR3 has 15 amino acids. CDR1 is MNHEY, CDR2 SMNVEV, per germline (reference sequence). CDR3 nucleotide sequence: TGTGCCAGCAAGGAACGGGCGGGTGCCTACAATGAGCAGTTCTTC. Its protein is CASKERAGAYNEQFF.

This chain connects TRBV19 to TRBJ1-5; TRBD1 matches at 7 bases. CDR3 length: 15 amino acids. Germline lookup yields CDR1 LNHDA and CDR2 SQIVND (reference sequence). The ends lost 5 bases at V and 2 bases at J; junction bases unmatched: 6. CDR3 sequence reads: CASSRSTGGNQPQHF. In nucleotides, the CDR3 is TGTGCCAGTAGTCGATCCACAGGGGGCAATCAGCCCCAGCATTTT.

The rearrangement links TRBV27 to TRBJ1-5, with 11 bases aligning to TRBD1. This CDR3 region has 16 residues. Germline CDR1 and CDR2: MNHEY and SMNVEV (reference sequence). J lost 5 bases, V lost 5 bases, and 8 bases had no gene match. The CDR3 DNA sequence: TGTGCCAGCAGTCGCCTGGGACAGGGGGGATATCAGCCCCAGCATTTT. Amino acid sequence: CASSRLGQGGYQPQHF.

The V call is TRBV30, the J call TRBJ2-1; D is perhaps TRBD1 (6 bases). The CDR3 is 11 residues long. Germline V gives CDR1 GTSNPN, CDR2 SVGIG (reference sequence). Trimming took off 4 bases at V and 8 bases at J, with 9 bases between the two ends. Here the CDR3 reads CAWKGVDEQFF. In DNA form, the CDR3 reads TGTGCCTGGAAGGGGGTCGATGAGCAGTTCTTC. Together with reference TRBV30 and TRBJ2-1, the CDR3 gives the full variable domain: SQTIHQWPATLVQPVGSPLSLECTVEGTSNPNLYWYRQAAGRGLQLLFYSVGIGQISSEVPQNLSASRPQDRQFILSSKKLLLSDSGFYLCAWKGVDEQFFGPGTRLTVL.

The chain employs TRBV7-2 and TRBJ1-5; D remains ambiguous. The CDR3 has 15 amino acids. With 5 bases removed from V and 0 bases from J, the gap between germline ends came to 11 bases. Looked up from germline, CDR1 is SGHTA and CDR2 is FQGNSA. The CDR3 region has the DNA TGTGCCAGCAGCCCGCGGAGCGGTAGCAATCAGCCCCAGCATTTT. Residues: CASSPRSGSNQPQHF.

This clone came up a few times. The chain employs TRBV30 and TRBJ1-5; 9 bases match TRBD1. Germline assignment: CDR1 GTSNPN and CDR2 SVGIG (reference sequence). This CDR3 spans 18 amino acids. Trimming cost V 0 bases and J 4 bases; bases outside gene matches: 13. CDR3 in amino acids: CAWSVPRDTGGRNQPQHF. DNA of the CDR3: TGTGCCTGGAGTGTACCCAGAGATACAGGGGGCCGTAATCAGCCCCAGCATTTT.

The genes are TRBV5-5 and TRBJ2-7, with D tentatively TRBD2 (6 bases). The CDR3 consists of 14 residues. V was shortened by 4 bases and J by 3 bases, with 14 bases between the two germline ends. Per the germline V gene, CDR1 is SGHKS and CDR2 is YYEKEE (reference sequence). CDR3 sequence (DNA): TGTGCCAGCAGCGGCGGGGTTTCGAGCTACGAGCAGTACTTC. Translating it yields CASSGGVSSYEQYF.